The next 31 T cell receptor gamma chains were all read from a single sample in a study of γδ T cells in repeated Plasmodium falciparum infection. Gammadelta T cells were flow-sorted from PBMC into Vgamma9/Vdelta2+ and Vdelta2-negative populations for bulk analysis. TCRdb re-processed the multiplex PCR reads via CATT. The sample includes approximately 25,000 gamma-chain clones, less than 3.5% of them seen just once. Sequencing used gamma-delta T cells from blood. The receptor source for this set is a pool of human donors (malaria-infected and uninfected, not separated).

This clone ranks as medium-sized. Other DNA sequences of this sample code for an identical CDR3. The chain's CDR3 is CALWEVPLPHRNYYKKLF. CDR3 sequence (DNA): TGTGCCTTGTGGGAGGTGCCCCTCCCTCACCGGAATTATTATAAGAAACTCTTT. This rearrangement joins TRGV9 to TRGJ1 or TRGJ2. Per germline, CDR1 GITISATS and CDR2 ISYDGTV (reference sequence). Unmatched junction bases numbered 14, after V lost 0 bases and J lost 0 bases. There are 18 residues in the CDR3.

In regard to this clone: TCRdb pairs this DNA with a much larger clone's protein that differs at residue 15, likely a read error; the protein shown was translated from the DNA. The J gene is TRGJ1 or TRGJ2, the V gene TRGV9. The J gene was not available in TCRdb and was assigned here by matching the DNA to germline segments. Germline loops: CDR1 GITISATS, CDR2 ISYDGTV (reference sequence). This CDR3 is built from 18 residues. The CDR3 sequence is CALWEVPLPHRNYYRKLF. Here the CDR3 DNA reads TGTGCCTTGTGGGAGGTGCCCCTCCCTCACCGGAATTATTATAGGAAACTCTTT.

This clone was found many times. The rearrangement links TRGV8 to TRGJ1 or TRGJ2. V shed 6 bases and J 3 bases; nucleotides not matched to a gene: 8. Germline V gene lookup returns CDR1 VENAVY and CDR2 YDSYNSRV. The CDR3 consists of 13 residues. The CDR3 loop reads CATWTGPYYKKLF. CDR3 nucleotides: TGTGCCACCTGGACGGGGCCTTATTATAAGAAACTCTTT.

The table lists this clone with many counts. TCRdb shows a much larger clone's protein in place of this DNA's translation, and the two differ at residue 13, likely through a read error; the protein shown is translated from the DNA. The CDR3 nucleotides read TGTGCCACCTGGGATCTCCACCCCATCCCCCATTATTGTAAGAAACTCTTT. Its protein is CATWDLHPIPHYCKKLF. The V call is TRGV4, the J call TRGJ1 or TRGJ2. Germline V CDR1 and CDR2: EGSTGY, YDSYTSSV. CDR3 length: 17 residues.

This clone was seen at least ten times. A much bigger clone sits one base away, suggesting this may be a read error. The sample carries other DNA sequences with the same CDR3. The rearrangement links TRGV8 to TRGJ1 or TRGJ2. In germline, CDR1 is VENAVY, CDR2 YDSYNSRV. V gave up 0 bases and J gave up 7 bases; unmatched junction bases: 3. This CDR3 region has 12 residues. The CDR3 region is CATWDRRYKKLF. CDR3 bases: TGTGCCACCTGGGATAGGCGCTATAAGAAACTCTTT.

Regarding this clone: The protein TCRdb lists belongs to a much larger clone and differs from this DNA's translation at residue 9, which points to a read error; the protein shown is made from the DNA. The rearrangement links TRGV9 to TRGJ1 or TRGJ2. In germline, CDR1 is GITISATS, CDR2 ISYDGTV (reference sequence). This CDR3 region has 14 residues. Trimming removed 2 bases from V and 5 bases from J; junction bases left unmatched: 9. This CDR3 reads CALWEAASHYKKLF. DNA for the CDR3: TGTGCCTTGTGGGAGGCGGCCTCACATTATAAGAAACTCTTT.

This clone was seen many times. TCRdb attributes to this sequence the protein of a much larger clone, which differs from the DNA translation at residue 4; a read error is likely, and the protein displayed is translated from the DNA. This chain links TRGV9 with TRGJ1 or TRGJ2. TCRdb supplies no J gene; here it was assigned by aligning the nucleotide sequence to germline. Germline trimming cut 8 bases from V and 6 bases from J; bases unmatched to any gene: 7. The CDR3 consists of 11 residues. From germline, CDR1 is GITISATS and CDR2 ISYDGTV (reference sequence). CDR3 protein: CALLVGYKKLF. The CDR3 DNA reads TGTGCCTTGTTGGTGGGTTATAAGAAACTCTTT.

In its sample, this clone was seen a few times. A read error is the likely source, as a far larger clone sits one nucleotide away. The same CDR3 is also encoded by other DNA sequences in this sample. The rearrangement links TRGV9 to TRGJ1 or TRGJ2. No J gene was available from TCRdb, and it was assigned here by a germline match of the DNA. The CDR3 extends over 13 amino acids. The germline gives CDR1 GITISATS, CDR2 ISYDGTV (reference sequence). The CDR3, as DNA: TGCGCCTTGTGGGAGGTGATGAGGAATAAGAAACTCTTT. Translation gives CALWEVMRNKKLF.

For this clone: For this DNA, TCRdb reports the protein of a much larger clone, which diverges at residue 6, most likely from a read error; the protein presented here is translated directly from the DNA. V usage is TRGV5 and J usage is TRGJ1 or TRGJ2. TCRdb lists no J gene, so it was determined here by aligning the DNA to germline. V gave up 4 bases and J gave up 7 bases; unmatched junction bases: 10. CDR3 length: 13 residues. CDR1 is VINAFY, CDR2 YDVSNSKD, per germline. As DNA, the CDR3 is TGTGCCACCTGGGAGTCCTCGGGATATAAGAAACTCTTT. Translating gives CATWESSGYKKLF.

In this sample, this clone turned up a few times. The protein recorded in TCRdb matches a much larger clone and deviates from this DNA's translation at residue 11, suggesting a read error; the protein here is obtained by translating the DNA. The chain links TRGV2 to TRGJP2. The J gene, absent from TCRdb, was called here by matching the DNA to germline. The length of the CDR3 is 14 residues. The germline CDR1 and CDR2 sequences are EGSNGY and YDSYNSKV. Written as DNA, the CDR3 is TGTGCCACCTGGGACGAGATTAGTGATTGGGTCAAGACGTTT. Translated: CATWDEISDWVKTF.

This clone was detected only a few times. The protein held in TCRdb is that of a much larger clone and does not match this DNA's translation at residue 11, likely because of a read error; the protein shown is translated from the DNA. No J gene call was made, and the V gene is TRGV3. CDR1 is VTNTFY, CDR2 YDVSTARD, per germline (reference sequence). The length of the CDR3 is 13 residues. CDR3 in amino acids: CATWDRPMIRRLF. The CDR3 DNA sequence: TGTGCCACCTGGGACAGGCCGATGATAAGAAGACTCTTT.

This clone was recorded many times. The translated DNA and TCRdb's protein are not identical at residue 6; the protein here was translated from the DNA. This rearrangement joins TRGV9 to TRGJP. Here the J gene came from matching the DNA to germline, since TCRdb omits it. The CDR3 is made up of 17 amino acids. Germline-derived CDR1 and CDR2 are GITISATS and ISYDGTV (reference sequence). The V and J ends lost 5 bases and 9 bases, in that order; junction bases with no gene match: 13. CDR3 sequence (DNA): TGTGCCTTGTGGGTGGAGCAAGGGGGGTTGGGCAAAAAAATCAAGGTATTT. It is translated as CALWVEQGGLGKKIKVF.

There are a few counts of this clone. The TCRdb protein, from a much larger clone, departs from this DNA's translation at residue 7, likely by read error; the protein shown derives from the DNA. J is TRGJ1 or TRGJ2 and V is TRGV9. The J gene, absent from TCRdb, was called here by matching the DNA to germline. The CDR3 consists of 14 residues. J gave up 8 bases and V 3 bases, and 13 bases lay outside the gene matches. From germline, CDR1 is GITISATS and CDR2 ISYDGTV (reference sequence). Here the CDR3 DNA reads TGTGCCTTGTGGGAGTTGCACCCCCAGGATAAGAAACTCTTT. Its translation is CALWELHPQDKKLF.

There are many counts of this clone. This chain joins TRGV9 and TRGJ1 or TRGJ2. The CDR3 is made up of 13 amino acids. V lost 0 bases to trimming and J lost 10 bases; unmatched junction nucleotides: 9. Germline V CDR1 and CDR2: GITISATS, ISYDGTV (reference sequence). CDR3 amino acids: CALWEVHCPKKLF. In DNA, the CDR3 is TGTGCCTTGTGGGAGGTGCACTGCCCAAAGAAACTCTTT.

This clone was observed many times. A far larger clone is one nucleotide away, so this likely arose from a read error. At the DNA level, this CDR3 is encoded by other sequences in the same sample as well. The rearrangement links TRGV3 to TRGJ1 or TRGJ2. This CDR3 has 17 residues. CDR1 and CDR2 (germline): VTNTFY, YDVSTARD (reference sequence). CDR3 bases: TGTGCCACCTGGGACAGGCGACAGCCCGTGAATTACTATAAGAAACTCTTT. Protein sequence: CATWDRRQPVNYYKKLF.

This clone was seen many times. The chain joins TRGV3 to TRGJ1 or TRGJ2. This CDR3 is 14 amino acids long. V was clipped by 2 bases and J by 3 bases; unmatched bases: 7. Germline CDR1 VTNTFY, CDR2 YDVSTARD (reference sequence). The CDR3 region is CATWDNPFYYKKLF. The CDR3 DNA is TGTGCCACCTGGGACAACCCCTTTTATTATAAGAAACTCTTT.

The table lists this clone with a few counts. A far more abundant clone sits one base away, making this likely a read error. Other DNA sequences in the sample encode the same CDR3. DNA for the CDR3: TGTGCTTTGTGGGAGAAGGGGCAAGAGTTGGGCAAAAAAATCAAGGTATTT. This sequence encodes CALWEKGQELGKKIKVF. V usage is TRGV9 and J usage is TRGJP. This CDR3 contains 17 residues. Germline V gene lookup returns CDR1 GITISATS and CDR2 ISYDGTV (reference sequence).

This chain links TRGV9 with TRGJ1 or TRGJ2. TCRdb leaves out the J gene; it was filled in here by matching the DNA to germline. CDR1 GITISATS and CDR2 ISYDGTV come from the germline V gene (reference sequence). Trimming took 3 bases from V and 5 from J; bases not matched to a gene: 16. The CDR3 covers 16 residues. CDR3 loop: CALWEFPMSENYKKLF. In nucleotides, the CDR3 is TGTGCCTTGTGGGAGTTTCCGATGTCTGAGAATTATAAGAAACTCTTT.

This clone showed up just a few times. This DNA's translation and the protein TCRdb lists, from a much larger clone, do not match at residue 15, likely due to a read error; the protein shown is translated from the DNA. This chain uses TRGV3 with TRGJ1 or TRGJ2. The CDR3 runs to 20 residues. Germline assignment: CDR1 VTNTFY and CDR2 YDVSTARD (reference sequence). The J segment lost 7 bases and the V segment lost 0 bases, leaving 27 bases of the junction unmatched. The CDR3 DNA is TGTGCCACCTGGGACAGGACAATTGGGAGGTGCACCCATTATGCCTATAAGAAACTCTTT. It encodes CATWDRTIGRCTHYAYKKLF.

This clone was picked up a small number of times. A far larger clone is just one base off, so this is likely a read error. Other DNA sequences from this sample encode an identical CDR3 as well. This chain connects TRGV9 to TRGJP. The J gene, not given by TCRdb, was assigned here from a germline match of the nucleotide sequence. The CDR3 loop spans 20 amino acids. The germline V gene has CDR1 GITISATS and CDR2 ISYDGTV (reference sequence). The CDR3 coding sequence is TGTGCCTTATGGGAGGTGCCGCAAGAAAAGCAAGAGTTGGGCAAAAAAATCAAGGTATTT. It yields the protein CALWEVPQEKQELGKKIKVF.

This clone was detected only a few times. The V gene is TRGV9; the J gene was not called. The CDR3 is 11 residues long. Germline V CDR1 and CDR2: GITISATS, ISYDGTV (reference sequence). The CDR3 coding sequence is TGTGCCTTGTGGGAGGTGCCCTCAGCGTTCTTT. Translation: CALWEVPSAFF.

This clone came up many times. A far larger clone is one base from this, pointing to a likely read error. This specimen includes other DNA sequences encoding the same CDR3. The V gene is TRGV3; the J gene was not called. This CDR3 is 12 amino acids long. Germline V gives CDR1 VTNTFY, CDR2 YDVSTARD (reference sequence). CDR3 amino acids: CATWDRPNRSLF. In DNA, the CDR3 is TGCGCCACCTGGGACAGGCCTAATCGTAGTCTCTTT.

Points on this clone: The TCRdb protein, from a much larger clone, departs from this DNA's translation at residue 15, likely by read error; the protein shown derives from the DNA. This rearrangement joins TRGV9 to TRGJP. Here the J gene came from matching the DNA to germline, since TCRdb omits it. This CDR3 has 18 amino acids. Germline assignment: CDR1 GITISATS and CDR2 ISYDGTV (reference sequence). The CDR3 DNA is TGTGCCTTGTGGGAGCCCAGGGACCCGGAGTTGGGCAAAAAATTCAAGGTATTT. Encoded protein: CALWEPRDPELGKKFKVF.

A note on this clone: A far bigger clonotype differs at one base, so this is likely a read error. Other DNA sequences in this sample translate to the same CDR3. V and J are TRGV8 and TRGJ1 or TRGJ2. After removal of 1 base from V and 12 bases from J, the junction contained 15 bases not matched to a gene. The CDR3 loop spans 14 amino acids. Germline CDR1 VENAVY, CDR2 YDSYNSRV. CDR3: CATWDSEHRRRKLF. The CDR3 bases are TGTGCCACCTGGGATAGTGAACATAGGCGGAGGAAACTCTTT.

This clone was detected ten times or more. Different DNA sequences within this sample yield the same CDR3. In nucleotides, the CDR3 is TGTGCCACCTGGGACGGGCCTGGGTATTATAAGAAACTCTTT. It yields the protein CATWDGPGYYKKLF. V and J are TRGV2 and TRGJ1 or TRGJ2. Trimming removed 0 bases from V and 4 bases from J; junction bases left unmatched: 6. CDR3 length: 14 amino acids. Germline CDR1 reads EGSNGY; CDR2 reads YDSYNSKV.

This clone was recorded a few times. TCRdb has a much larger clone's protein, which differs at residue 3 from the translation of this DNA, likely because of a read error; what is shown is the protein translated from the DNA. The chain recombines TRGV5 with TRGJ1 or TRGJ2. The J gene was missing in TCRdb and was found by matching the end of the DNA to germline. CDR1 VINAFY and CDR2 YDVSNSKD come from the germline V gene. The CDR3 has 15 residues. The CDR3 nucleotides read TGTGCCGCCTGGGACAGGCCCGCGAATTATTATAAGAAACTCTTT. It codes for CAAWDRPANYYKKLF.

On this clone itself: TCRdb attributes to this sequence the protein of a much larger clone, which differs from the DNA translation at residue 13; a read error is likely, and the protein displayed is translated from the DNA. The V gene is TRGV2; the J gene was not called. CDR3 length: 14 residues. The germline V gene encodes CDR1 EGSNGY and CDR2 YDSYNSKV. In nucleotides, the CDR3 is TGTGCCACCTGGGACGCATACGTTAAAGGCTTTCAGTTCTTT. Its translation: CATWDAYVKGFQFF.

This clone was detected many times. A far larger clone is one base from this, pointing to a likely read error. The DNA is left out, because the CDR3 cannot be placed on it with certainty; the CDR3 is given as TCRdb lists it. This CDR3 is also generated by other DNA sequences in the sample. No call exists for the J gene, whereas the V gene is TRGV5. With termini counted, the CDR3 has 32 amino acids. Germline V gene sequence: CDR1 VINAFY, CDR2 YDVSNSKD. This chain's CDR3 is CATWDRRRIIRNSLAVEQHWLSQVSIGRIQHF.

As regards this clone: Other nucleotide sequences in the sample specify the same CDR3. This chain joins TRGV9 and TRGJP. The J gene is absent in TCRdb and was assigned here via DNA matching to germline. The trim removed 2 bases at V and 6 bases at J, leaving 7 bases unmatched. Germline CDR1 and CDR2: GITISATS and ISYDGTV (reference sequence). The length of the CDR3 is 17 residues. The CDR3 sequence is CALWEATLELGKKIKVF. As DNA, the CDR3 is TGTGCCTTGTGGGAGGCTACTTTAGAGTTGGGCAAAAAAATCAAGGTATTT.

Of note for this clone: The protein given by TCRdb reflects a much larger clone and differs at residue 6 from this DNA's translation, likely from a read error; the protein shown is the DNA's translation. The V gene is TRGV9, the J gene TRGJ1 or TRGJ2. The J gene, missing from TCRdb, was assigned here through DNA to germline matching. V lost 5 bases to trimming and J lost 10 bases; unmatched junction nucleotides: 5. Germline assignment: CDR1 GITISATS and CDR2 ISYDGTV (reference sequence). CDR3 length: 10 residues. The CDR3, as DNA: TGTGCCTTGTGGGGTCCCAAGAAACTCTTT. Translated, it gives CALWGPKKLF.

This clone was seen ten or more times. TCRdb lists the protein of a much larger clone for this DNA, which differs at residue 11, so this is likely a read error; the protein given here is translated from the DNA itself. V and J are TRGV9 and TRGJ1 or TRGJ2. This CDR3 comprises 13 residues. Germline V gene sequence: CDR1 GITISATS, CDR2 ISYDGTV (reference sequence). In DNA, the CDR3 is TGTGCCTTGTGGGAGCCTTTGTGGTATAAGGAACTCTTT. It is translated as CALWEPLWYKELF.